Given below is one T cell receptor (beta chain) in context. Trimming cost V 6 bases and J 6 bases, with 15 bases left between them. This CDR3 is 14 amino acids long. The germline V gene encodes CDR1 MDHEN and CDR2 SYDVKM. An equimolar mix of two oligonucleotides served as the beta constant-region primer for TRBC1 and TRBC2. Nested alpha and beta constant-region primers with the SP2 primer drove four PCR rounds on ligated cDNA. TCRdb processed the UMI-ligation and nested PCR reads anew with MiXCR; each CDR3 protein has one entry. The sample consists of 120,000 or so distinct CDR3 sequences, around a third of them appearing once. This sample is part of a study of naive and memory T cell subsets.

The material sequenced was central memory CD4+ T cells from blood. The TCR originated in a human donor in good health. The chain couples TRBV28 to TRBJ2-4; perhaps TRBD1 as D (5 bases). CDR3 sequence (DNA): TGTGCCAGCAGCCTGGTGACAGTTGGAAACATTCAGTACTTC. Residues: CASSLVTVGNIQYF.